Shown below are 2 T cell receptor beta chains from a single sample sequenced in a study of cytomegalovirus exposure and HLA in healthy donors. Primers included in the PCR were 60 Vbeta and 13 Jbeta primers. Repertoires were generated with immunoSEQ multiplex PCR, while TCRdb's copy carries only in-frame clones and drops some. The top ten hold about 0.25% of the sample, which has 200,000 or so clones, roughly 83% seen once. The source material was PBMCs. The receptors come from a boy under 18 in good health and CMV-seronegative.

The rearrangement joins TRBV9 to TRBJ2-5; 8 nucleotides align to TRBD1. The DNA end favors TRBJ2-7, so the J call may be wrong. The CDR3 has 16 amino acids. Per germline, CDR1 SGDLS and CDR2 YYNGEE. CDR3 residues: CASSVEAGQGPYEQYF. CDR3 DNA sequence: TGTGCCAGCAGCGTAGAGGCCGGACAGGGCCCCTACGAGCAGTACTTC.

In the case of this clone: Other nucleotide sequences in the sample specify the same CDR3. This sequence joins TRBV9 and TRBJ2-7; possible D gene TRBD2, 6 bases. The CDR3 contains 15 residues. The V gene lost 0 bases and the J gene lost 0 bases, with 10 bases spanning the gap. The germline gives CDR1 SGDLS, CDR2 YYNGEE. The CDR3 loop is CASSVGGASSYEQYF. The CDR3 DNA is TGTGCCAGCAGCGTAGGCGGGGCTAGCTCCTACGAGCAGTACTTC.